This TCR beta chain was found in a study of T cell responses to AZD1222 COVID-19 vaccine. As to this clone: Its antigen is currently unknown.

Produced via immunoSEQ multiplex PCR; TCRdb's table is partial and in-frame only. The sample includes 160,000 or so clones, 90% of them seen just once. General study results and limits: Just a handful of AZD1222 recipients were seropositive at baseline. Nearly half of the spike-specific TCRs reportedly recognize variant regions that carry no mutations.

Germline assignment: CDR1 SEHNR and CDR2 FQNEAQ (reference sequence). The CDR3 has 13 amino acids. Trimming took off 1 base at V and 1 base at J, with 4 bases between the two ends. The sample in question was peripheral blood, obtained on day 0 of AZD1222 vaccination. The TCR originated in an adult in good health. The J gene is TRBJ1-1, the V gene TRBV7-9; D unclear. The CDR3 spells CASSLVQNTEAFF. In DNA, the CDR3 is TGTGCCAGCAGCTTAGTTCAGAACACTGAAGCTTTCTTT.